These 24 T cell receptor beta chains came from one sample sequenced in a study of Graves' ophthalmopathy and Graves' hyperthyroidism. The sequenced template was RNA, covering the TCR beta CDR3 region. Second-round multiplex PCR came after first-round RT-PCR with HTBI primers. Using its own MiXCR run on the multiplex PCR reads, TCRdb lists one record per CDR3 protein. The data hold some 1.1 million distinct CDR3 sequences, with about 35% observed a single time. What was sequenced was peripheral blood or thyroid tissue (not recorded which). The receptors were sampled from an adult man with Graves' hyperthyroidism.

This clonotype occurred once. A much larger clone is a single base away; this may be a read error. The rearrangement joins TRBV11-2 to TRBJ1-1; D is ambiguous. The length of the CDR3 is 12 residues. CDR1 is SGHAT and CDR2 is FQNNGV in the germline V gene. V lost 7 bases and J lost 3, with 9 bases in between. The CDR3 DNA reads as TGTGCCAGCAACGGATGTGACACTGAAGCTTTCTTT. Translating gives CASNGCDTEAFF. The variable domain in full, with the rest retrieved from reference TRBV11-2 and TRBJ1-1, is EAGVAQSPRYKIIEKRQSVAFWCNPISGHATLYWYQQILGQGPKLLIQFQNNGVVDDSQLPKDRFSAERLKGVDSTLKIQPAKLEDSAVYLCASNGCDTEAFFGQGTRLTVV.

This chain uses TRBV20-1 with TRBJ2-5; TRBD2 agrees at 13 bases. The V and J ends lost 3 bases and 4 bases, in that order; junction bases with no gene match: 5. There are 15 residues in the CDR3. In germline, CDR1 is DFQATT, CDR2 SNEGSKA (reference sequence). CDR3 loop: CSASTSGRGSETQYF. CDR3 coding DNA: TGCAGTGCTAGTACTAGCGGGAGGGGCTCAGAGACCCAGTACTTC.

This clonotype was picked up many times. The V and J genes are TRBV14 and TRBJ2-5, with TRBD1 identical over 7 bases. V gave up 2 bases and J gave up 3 bases; unmatched junction bases: 9. Germline assignment: CDR1 SGHDN and CDR2 FVKESK. CDR3 length: 16 amino acids. The CDR3 is CASSQLPQGEEETQYF. The CDR3 region has the DNA TGTGCCAGCAGCCAACTGCCCCAGGGGGAAGAAGAGACCCAGTACTTC.

With regard to this clonotype: A read error may account for a junction end that differs from germline. The rearrangement joins TRBV5-1 to TRBJ2-2, with 7 bases aligning to TRBD2. The CDR3 covers 15 residues. Germline V gene data show CDR1 as SGHRS and CDR2 as YFSETQ. CDR3 amino acids: CVSSPRGKYTGELFF. The CDR3 nucleotides are TGCGTCAGCAGCCCGCGGGGGAAGTACACCGGGGAGCTGTTTTTT.

The genes are TRBV7-9 and TRBJ1-2, with no clear D. The germline CDR1 and CDR2 sequences are SEHNR and FQNEAQ (reference sequence). The CDR3 contains 13 residues. Between the trimmed V and J ends, which lost 2 bases and 4 bases, there was a span of 8 bases. CDR3 in amino acids: CASSLNGRYGYTF. The CDR3 nucleotides are TGTGCCAGCAGCTTAAACGGCCGCTATGGCTACACCTTC. Looking up the rest from reference TRBV7-9 and TRBJ1-2 gives the full variable domain: DTGVSQNPRHKITKRGQNVTFRCDPISEHNRLYWYRQTLGQGPEFLTYFQNEAQLEKSRLLSDRFSAERPKGSFSTLEIQRTEQGDSAMYLCASSLNGRYGYTFGSGTRLTVV.

The chain is built from TRBV7-2 and TRBJ2-5, with a weak D call TRBD2 (5 bases). In germline, CDR1 is SGHTA, CDR2 FQGNSA. The CDR3 loop spans 15 amino acids. V was trimmed by 1 base and J by 5 bases, leaving 14 bases between them. Here the CDR3 DNA reads TGTGCCAGCAGCTTAGGAGGGTGGGGTGGTGAGACCCAGTACTTC. Its protein is CASSLGGWGGETQYF.

Points on this clonotype: A read error may produce the germline difference seen at one junction end. This sequence joins TRBV19 and TRBJ1-5; a weak D match, TRBD1 (5 bases). CDR1 is LNHDA, CDR2 SQIVND, per germline (reference sequence). There are 11 residues in the CDR3. The CDR3 region is CATPGAGVMDF. CDR3 DNA: TGTGCCACCCCCGGGGCAGGAGTCATGGATTTT. The whole variable domain, filled in from reference TRBV19 and TRBJ1-5, reads DGGITQSPKYLFRKEGQNVTLSCEQNLNHDAMYWYRQDPGQGLRLIYYSQIVNDFQKGDIAEGYSVSREKKESFPLTVTSAQKNPTAFYLCATPGAGVMDFGDGTRLSIL.

This chain connects TRBV7-2 to TRBJ2-5; TRBD2 matches 8 bases. The CDR3 contains 14 residues. V shed 5 bases, J shed 4 bases, and the junction held 6 bases outside the gene matches. Germline CDR1 reads SGHTA; CDR2 reads FQGNSA. CDR3 region: CASSQIAGLETQYF. CDR3 bases: TGTGCCAGCAGCCAGATAGCGGGGCTAGAGACCCAGTACTTC.

Note on this clonotype: Germline and junction disagree at one end, which may indicate a read error. J is TRBJ2-6 and V is TRBV19; D is unresolved. This CDR3 has 8 residues. The germline V gene has CDR1 LNHDA and CDR2 SQIVND (reference sequence). The CDR3 region is CASSNLPF. The CDR3 region has the DNA TGTGCCAGTAGCAATTTGCCTTTT. The variable domain in full, completed from reference TRBV19 and TRBJ2-6, reads DGGITQSPKYLFRKEGQNVTLSCEQNLNHDAMYWYRQDPGQGLRLIYYSQIVNDFQKGDIAEGYSVSREKKESFPLTVTSAQKNPTAFYLCASSNLPFGAGSRLTVL.

The chain uses TRBV7-8 and TRBJ1-5, with D uncertain. The CDR3 sequence is 12 residues long. CDR1 and CDR2 (germline): SGHVS, FQNEAQ. V lost 11 bases and J 0 bases, leaving 8 bases between the germline ends. Here the CDR3 DNA reads TGTGCCTTAAGGTATAGCAATCAGCCCCAGCATTTT. Residues: CALRYSNQPQHF.

This chain connects TRBV5-1 to TRBJ2-5; D perhaps matches TRBD2 (7 bases). V gave up 5 bases and J gave up 5 bases, with 31 bases separating them. Germline assignment: CDR1 SGHRS and CDR2 YFSETQ. CDR3 size: 19 residues. CDR3 in DNA: TGCGCCAGCAGTTCTATTCTTCTGGCGGGGGCTCGAACGAGGGAGACCCAGTACTTC. Translating gives CASSSILLAGARTRETQYF.

This rearrangement joins TRBV30 to TRBJ1-1; D is ambiguous. This CDR3 has 11 amino acids. Trimming took 2 bases from V and 5 from J, leaving 6 bases between them. Germline CDR1 is GTSNPN and CDR2 is SVGIG (reference sequence). CDR3 in DNA: TGTGCCTGGAGTATGGGGACTGAAGCTTTCTTT. Translated: CAWSMGTEAFF.

This clonotype showed up just a few times. A much larger clone differs by one base, so this may be a read error. CDR3 sequence: CSAREAGGQETQYF. The CDR3 DNA follows: TGCAGTGCTAGGGAGGCAGGGGGGCAAGAGACCCAGTACTTC. V usage is TRBV20-1 and J usage is TRBJ2-5; D might be TRBD1 (7 bases). There are 14 residues in the CDR3. Germline assignment: CDR1 DFQATT and CDR2 SNEGSKA (reference sequence). Trimming took off 3 bases at V and 2 bases at J, with 13 bases between the two ends.

V is TRBV10-2 and J is TRBJ2-7; 8 bases map to TRBD1. The CDR3 totals 13 residues. Trimming took 7 bases from V and 2 from J; bases not matched to a gene: 4. Germline V CDR1 and CDR2: WSHSY, SAAADI. Here the CDR3 DNA reads TGCGCCAGCAAGGAGACAGGGGCCTACGAGCAGTACTTC. Its translation: CASKETGAYEQYF.

The V and J genes are TRBV20-1 and TRBJ2-5, with D perhaps matching TRBD2 (5 bases). The V gene lost 6 bases and the J gene lost 8 bases, with 19 bases spanning the gap. The germline V gene has CDR1 DFQATT and CDR2 SNEGSKA (reference sequence). This CDR3 has 13 residues. This CDR3 reads CSAASSSGYTQYF. Here the CDR3 DNA reads TGCAGTGCCGCTAGCTCCTCGGGTTACACCCAGTACTTC.

The chain recombines TRBV19 with TRBJ2-7; D ambiguous. The CDR3 runs 13 residues. In germline, CDR1 is LNHDA, CDR2 SQIVND (reference sequence). Trimming stripped 6 bases from V and 3 bases from J, with 12 bases between. CDR3 sequence reads: CASRRVTFYEQYF. The CDR3 coding sequence is TGTGCCAGTAGGCGCGTCACGTTCTACGAGCAGTACTTC. The variable domain in full, with the rest retrieved from reference TRBV19 and TRBJ2-7, is DGGITQSPKYLFRKEGQNVTLSCEQNLNHDAMYWYRQDPGQGLRLIYYSQIVNDFQKGDIAEGYSVSREKKESFPLTVTSAQKNPTAFYLCASRRVTFYEQYFGPGTRLTVT.

The chain has TRBV7-9 and TRBJ2-5, with D perhaps matching TRBD2 (5 bases). This CDR3 contains 16 residues. The ends were cut back, 1 base at V and 4 bases at J, with 16 bases in the middle. Germline assignment: CDR1 SEHNR and CDR2 FQNEAQ (reference sequence). The CDR3 region is CASSLVPGILGETQYF. In DNA form, the CDR3 reads TGTGCCAGCAGCTTAGTGCCCGGGATATTGGGAGAGACCCAGTACTTC. The full variable domain, its missing parts supplied by reference TRBV7-9 and TRBJ2-5, is DTGVSQNPRHKITKRGQNVTFRCDPISEHNRLYWYRQTLGQGPEFLTYFQNEAQLEKSRLLSDRFSAERPKGSFSTLEIQRTEQGDSAMYLCASSLVPGILGETQYFGPGTRLLVL.

This clonotype appeared many times. This chain uses TRBV5-6 with TRBJ2-2; D unclear. The CDR3 covers 11 residues. The V and J ends lost 4 bases and 5 bases respectively, with 3 bases between them. The germline V gene has CDR1 SGHDT and CDR2 YYEEEE. The chain's CDR3 is CASSKTGELFF. The DNA for the CDR3 is TGTGCCAGCAGCAAAACCGGGGAGCTGTTTTTT.

This clonotype was detected only a few times. This chain links TRBV7-2 with TRBJ1-2; TRBD1 is a possible D gene (6 bases). The V end was cut by 6 bases, the J end by 5 bases, with 22 bases between. The germline CDR1 and CDR2 sequences are SGHTA and FQGNSA. CDR3 length equals 16 residues. The CDR3 loop is CASSESWGQGSYGYTF. CDR3 DNA sequence: TGTGCCAGCAGTGAATCTTGGGGGCAGGGTTCTTATGGCTACACCTTC.

V gene TRBV7-2 combines with J gene TRBJ1-5, with D tentatively TRBD1 (6 bases). Per the germline V gene, CDR1 is SGHTA and CDR2 is FQGNSA. The germline V and J ends were trimmed by 5 bases and 3 bases, with 17 bases remaining between them. The CDR3 has 16 amino acids. The CDR3 region is CASSHRGGRVNQPQHF. Written as DNA, the CDR3 is TGTGCCAGCAGCCACCGGGGGGGCAGGGTCAATCAGCCCCAGCATTTT.

The chain employs TRBV7-3 and TRBJ1-5; no reliable D call. Trimming stripped 7 bases from V and 7 bases from J, with 14 bases between. CDR1 and CDR2 (germline): SGHTA, FQGTGA. This CDR3 contains 13 residues. The CDR3 protein is CASKLQVGQPQHF. The CDR3 nucleotides read TGTGCCAGCAAGCTACAAGTCGGACAGCCCCAGCATTTT.

In its sample, this clonotype was seen many times. V and J are TRBV7-8 and TRBJ1-2; 12 bases align to TRBD1. Germline V lookup: CDR1 SGHVS, CDR2 FQNEAQ. The CDR3 has 15 residues. With 5 bases clipped from V and 4 bases from J, the junction kept 5 bases outside the gene matches. DNA of the CDR3: TGTGCCAGCAGCCAGGGGACAGGGGGCGGCTATGGCTACACCTTC. This gives the protein CASSQGTGGGYGYTF.

This clonotype came up many times. The V and J genes are TRBV5-1 and TRBJ1-2; TRBD1 matches at 7 bases. J gave up 5 bases and V 3 bases, and 1 base lay outside the gene matches. This CDR3 comprises 12 residues. The V gene's germline CDR1 is SGHRS and CDR2 YFSETQ. CDR3 residues: CASSWDSYGYTF. DNA for the CDR3: TGCGCCAGCAGCTGGGACAGTTATGGCTACACCTTC.

This clonotype was observed once. The gene calls are TRBV7-2 and TRBJ1-2; 7 nucleotides agree with TRBD1. V trimming: 1 base; J trimming: 8 bases; junction bases outside the gene matches: 7. The CDR3 is made up of 14 amino acids. Germline CDR1 reads SGHTA; CDR2 reads FQGNSA. In DNA form, the CDR3 reads TGTGCCAGCAGCTTAGAAGCGGGACAGACGGGCTACACCTTC. Encoded protein: CASSLEAGQTGYTF.